The clone carrying this T cell receptor (beta chain) came up many times. These data belong to a study of T cells in Graves' hyperthyroidism and ophthalmopathy. Amplified TCR beta CDR3 regions came from RNA transcripts. The TCR CDR3 first-round RT-PCR relied on the HTBI primer set. TCRdb reprocessed the multiplex PCR reads via MiXCR and lists one record per CDR3 protein. The sample lists more than 350,000 distinct CDR3 sequences, around 13% occurring once. Between the trimmed V and J ends, which lost 4 bases and 8 bases, there was a span of 18 bases. The germline V gene has CDR1 DFQATT and CDR2 SNEGSKA (reference sequence). The CDR3 is 14 residues long.

The origin of this receptor is a woman aged 30 to 39 with Graves' ophthalmopathy. V gene TRBV20-1 combines with J gene TRBJ2-1; D is perhaps TRBD1 or TRBD2 (6 bases each). The specimen sequenced was blood. CDR3 protein: CSAITGWGAHEQFF. The CDR3 coding sequence is TGCAGTGCTATCACTGGATGGGGGGCACATGAGCAGTTCTTC.